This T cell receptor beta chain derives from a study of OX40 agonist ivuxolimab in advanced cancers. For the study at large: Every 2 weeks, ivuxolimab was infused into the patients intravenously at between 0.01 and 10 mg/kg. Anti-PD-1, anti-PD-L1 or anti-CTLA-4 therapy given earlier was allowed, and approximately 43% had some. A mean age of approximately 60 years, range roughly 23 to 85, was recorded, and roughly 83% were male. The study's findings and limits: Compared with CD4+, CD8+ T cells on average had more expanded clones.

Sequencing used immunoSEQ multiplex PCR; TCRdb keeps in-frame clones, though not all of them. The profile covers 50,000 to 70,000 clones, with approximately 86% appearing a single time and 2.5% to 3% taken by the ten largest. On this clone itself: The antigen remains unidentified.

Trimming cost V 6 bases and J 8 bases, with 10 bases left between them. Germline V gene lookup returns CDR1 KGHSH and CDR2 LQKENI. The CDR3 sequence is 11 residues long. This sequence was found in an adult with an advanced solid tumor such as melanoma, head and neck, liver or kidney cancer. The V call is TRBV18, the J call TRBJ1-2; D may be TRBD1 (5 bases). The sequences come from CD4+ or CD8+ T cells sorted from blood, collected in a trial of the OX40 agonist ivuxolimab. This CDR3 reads CASSLREGYTF. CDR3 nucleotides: TGTGCCAGCTCCCTCAGGGAAGGCTACACCTTC.